This T cell receptor beta chain was sequenced for a study of cytomegalovirus exposure and HLA in healthy donors. Study-level results: Previous analysis showed most TCR beta V segments were productive about 90% or about 30% of the time. The study had only CMV serostatus as immune exposure information.

Turning to this clone: Its antigen is currently unknown.

The primer mix had 60 Vbeta and 13 Jbeta primers. Repertoires were generated with immunoSEQ multiplex PCR, while TCRdb's copy carries only in-frame clones and drops some. In the table there are some 170,000 clones, approximately 78% of which are singletons. Germline V CDR1 and CDR2: KGHSH, LQKENI. CDR3 length equals 20 residues. V gave up 3 bases and J gave up 3 bases; unmatched junction bases: 10. The sample consisted of PBMCs. This sequence joins TRBV18 and TRBJ2-2; 16 bases are a match to TRBD2. This clonotype originated in a woman aged 25 to 45 in good health and CMV-seropositive. In nucleotides, the CDR3 is TGTGCCAGCTCACCCCCGGGACTAGCGGGGGGGCTACTACACACCGGGGAGCTGTTTTTT. Its protein product is CASSPPGLAGGLLHTGELFF. The full variable domain, rest sourced from reference TRBV18 and TRBJ2-2, is NAGVMQNPRHLVRRRGQEARLRCSPMKGHSHVYWYRQLPEEGLKFMVYLQKENIIDESGMPKERFSAEFPKEGPSILRIQQVVRGDSAAYFCASSPPGLAGGLLHTGELFFGEGSRLTVL.